Below are 10 T cell receptor beta chains sequenced from a single sample in a study of cytomegalovirus exposure and HLA in healthy donors. Researchers ran the PCR with 60 Vbeta and 13 Jbeta primers. Here immunoSEQ multiplex PCR was the method, and the copy in TCRdb shows in-frame clones only, minus some. The table has fewer than 150,000 clones, around four fifths seen once; the top ten hold over 25%. Specimen: PBMCs. The origin of the receptors is a man between 60 and 70 years old in good health and CMV-seropositive.

V usage is TRBV5-4 and J usage is TRBJ1-1; D is undetermined. CDR1 and CDR2 (germline): SGHNT, YYREEE (reference sequence). Trimming took off 3 bases at V and 1 base at J, with 16 bases between the two ends. The CDR3 extends over 16 amino acids. CDR3 coding DNA: TGTGCCAGCAGCTCGGGGAAGAGGGCACAGAACACTGAAGCTTTCTTT. Residues: CASSSGKRAQNTEAFF.

This chain uses TRBV28 with TRBJ1-2; D is possibly TRBD1 (5 bases). This CDR3 is 16 amino acids long. V lost 4 bases and J 4 bases, leaving 19 bases between the germline ends. Germline assignment: CDR1 MDHEN and CDR2 SYDVKM. CDR3 bases: TGTGCCAGCAGTTCCCCCGCAGCCAGGGCTGGCTATGGCTACACCTTC. It codes for CASSSPAARAGYGYTF.

The chain joins TRBV6-1 to TRBJ2-6; 10 bases align to TRBD1. In germline, CDR1 is MNHNS, CDR2 SASEGT. J was trimmed by 0 bases and V by 1 base; bases with no gene match: 15. This CDR3 is built from 22 residues. CDR3 residues: CASSEGRRDRGPLSSGANVLTF. DNA of the CDR3: TGTGCCAGCAGTGAAGGGAGAAGGGACAGGGGCCCCCTAAGCTCTGGGGCCAACGTCCTGACTTTC.

This chain links TRBV19 with TRBJ1-5; 8 bases map to TRBD1. Germline loops: CDR1 LNHDA, CDR2 SQIVND (reference sequence). The CDR3 totals 15 residues. The junction had 8 bases not matched to a gene; V was cut back by 3 bases and J by 7 bases. CDR3 sequence (DNA): TGTGCCAGTAGTATTGCGGCAGGGGGCCGGCAGCCCCAGCATTTT. This gives the protein CASSIAAGGRQPQHF.

This clone was counted a single time. The CDR3 here is CASSPRTYGVLDEQYF. DNA for the CDR3: TGTGCCAGCAGTCCGAGGACCTACGGGGTTTTGGACGAGCAGTACTTC. V gene TRBV27 combines with J gene TRBJ2-7, with D tentatively TRBD2 (5 bases). The CDR3 loop spans 16 amino acids. Trimming took off 5 bases at V and 5 bases at J, with 22 bases between the two ends. Germline V CDR1 and CDR2: MNHEY, SMNVEV (reference sequence).

V is TRBV28 and J is TRBJ1-2; a weak D match, TRBD1 (5 bases). The V gene lost 3 bases and the J gene lost 8 bases, with 13 bases spanning the gap. The germline gives CDR1 MDHEN, CDR2 SYDVKM. The CDR3 length is 13 residues. CDR3 bases: TGTGCCAGCAGTTTGGACGGGGCGGGGGGCTACACCTTC. It is translated as CASSLDGAGGYTF.

The chain joins TRBV2 to TRBJ2-2; 12 bases are a match to TRBD2. Germline values: CDR1 SNHLY, CDR2 FYNNEI. Germline trimming cut 7 bases from V and 5 bases from J; bases unmatched to any gene: 8. CDR3 length equals 16 residues. The CDR3: CASKASGGAGTGELFF. CDR3 DNA: TGTGCCAGCAAGGCTAGCGGGGGGGCGGGGACCGGGGAGCTGTTTTTT.

CDR3: CASTPTGSGGSEQFF. The CDR3 nucleotides read TGTGCCAGCACCCCCACGGGGAGCGGAGGAAGTGAGCAGTTCTTC. The chain employs TRBV7-9 and TRBJ2-1; a weak D match, TRBD2 (5 bases). Between the trimmed V and J ends, which lost 7 bases and 9 bases, there was a span of 22 bases. Germline V lookup: CDR1 SEHNR, CDR2 FQNEAQ (reference sequence). The CDR3 spans 15 residues.

The chain recombines TRBV15 with TRBJ1-5; no firm D call. CDR1 is LNHNV, CDR2 YYDKDF, per germline (reference sequence). The CDR3 consists of 12 residues. Trimming removed 1 base from V and 8 bases from J, with 6 bases in between. The CDR3 DNA reads TGTGCCACCAGCAGAGTCCAGGAGCCCCAGCATTTT. Amino acids: CATSRVQEPQHF. Using reference TRBV15 and TRBJ1-5 for the parts outside the CDR3, the full variable domain is DAMVIQNPRYQVTQFGKPVTLSCSQTLNHNVMYWYQQKSSQAPKLLFHYYDKDFNNEADTPDNFQSRRPNTSFCFLDIRSPGLGDTAMYLCATSRVQEPQHFGDGTRLSIL.

The chain carries TRBV19 and TRBJ1-4; TRBD1 agrees at 8 bases. Germline CDR1 reads LNHDA; CDR2 reads SQIVND (reference sequence). V dropped 4 bases and J dropped 7; count of bases not matched to a gene: 8. The CDR3 sequence is 15 residues long. DNA for the CDR3: TGTGCCAGTAGTACCTCCCAGGGGGCGCGTGAAAAACTGTTTTTT. Translation: CASSTSQGAREKLFF.